Listed below are T cell receptor beta chains from one sample, sequenced in a study of T-cell memory formation after mild COVID-19. TCRdb re-derived calls from the 5' RACE reads in MiXCR, one entry per CDR3 protein. The sample includes roughly 130,000 distinct CDR3 sequences, 16% of them seen just once. The sequencing sample was made of PBMCs or a T cell subset sorted from them (not recorded which). Receptors originate from an adult woman who had mild COVID-19 (a few samples of this study predate the infection). Cell type and time point are not known. The CDR3 runs from the conserved cysteine through the conserved F or W. The D gene is left open where the match is weak. Size is omitted from some rows. Given values are once, few, many or a class for expanded clones.

d_gene: -
j_gene: TRBJ2-5
v_gene: TRBV9
abundance: -
CDR3aa: CASSHGGALVETQYF
CDR3nt: TGTGCCAGCAGCCATGGGGGGGCCCTAGTGGAGACCCAGTACTTC

d_gene: TRBD1
j_gene: TRBJ2-7
v_gene: TRBV12-3/TRBV12-4
abundance: -
CDR3aa: CASRGHRDRYRPYEQYF
CDR3nt: TGTGCCAGCAGGGGACACCGGGACAGGTACCGACCCTACGAGCAGTACTTC

d_gene: -
j_gene: TRBJ2-1
v_gene: TRBV24-1
abundance: many
CDR3aa: CATSDGDSRHNEQFF
CDR3nt: TGTGCCACCAGTGATGGGGACTCCCGGCACAATGAGCAGTTCTTC

d_gene: TRBD1
j_gene: TRBJ2-3
v_gene: TRBV5-1
abundance: -
CDR3aa: CASSFRGQRTDTQYF
CDR3nt: TGCGCCAGCAGCTTTAGGGGACAGAGAACAGATACGCAGTATTTT

d_gene: TRBD1
j_gene: TRBJ2-1
v_gene: TRBV20-1
abundance: few
CDR3aa: CSLPPDRVNEQFF
CDR3nt: TGCAGCCTCCCACCGGACAGGGTGAATGAGCAGTTCTTC

d_gene: TRBD1
j_gene: TRBJ2-7
v_gene: TRBV2
abundance: few
CDR3aa: CASRPGQAPYEQYF
CDR3nt: TGTGCCAGCAGACCCGGACAGGCACCCTACGAGCAGTACTTC

d_gene: -
j_gene: TRBJ1-1
v_gene: TRBV29-1
abundance: -
CDR3aa: CSVRTDSKNTEAFF
CDR3nt: TGCAGCGTTCGGACCGACTCCAAGAACACTGAAGCTTTCTTT

d_gene: TRBD1
j_gene: TRBJ2-7
v_gene: TRBV12-3/TRBV12-4
abundance: few
CDR3aa: CASSLNGDRGDEQYF
CDR3nt: TGTGCCAGCAGTTTAAATGGGGACAGGGGTGACGAGCAGTACTTC

d_gene: -
j_gene: TRBJ2-3
v_gene: TRBV5-1
abundance: -
CDR3aa: CASSWTATDTQYF
CDR3nt: TGCGCCAGCAGTTGGACAGCCACAGATACGCAGTATTTT

d_gene: -
j_gene: TRBJ2-3
v_gene: TRBV7-3
abundance: -
CDR3aa: CASSLGRGDADTQYF
CDR3nt: TGTGCCAGCAGCTTAGGACGGGGAGATGCAGATACGCAGTATTTT

d_gene: TRBD1
j_gene: TRBJ2-7
v_gene: TRBV5-4
abundance: few
CDR3aa: CASSLWDRETGEQYF
CDR3nt: TGTGCCAGCAGCTTATGGGACAGGGAAACGGGCGAGCAGTACTTC

d_gene: -
j_gene: TRBJ2-7
v_gene: TRBV19
abundance: -
CDR3aa: CASSKYGGESSYEQYF
CDR3nt: TGTGCCAGTAGTAAGTACGGGGGCGAGAGCTCCTACGAGCAGTACTTC

d_gene: -
j_gene: TRBJ1-5
v_gene: TRBV7-6
abundance: -
CDR3aa: CASSFGYNQPQHF
CDR3nt: TGTGCCAGCAGCTTCGGCTACAATCAGCCCCAGCATTTT

d_gene: TRBD2
j_gene: TRBJ2-7
v_gene: TRBV3-1
abundance: -
CDR3aa: CASSQGLAASYEQYF
CDR3nt: TGTGCCAGCAGCCAAGGACTAGCGGCTTCCTACGAGCAGTACTTC

d_gene: -
j_gene: TRBJ2-7
v_gene: TRBV28
abundance: -
CDR3aa: CASSLYRIYEQYF
CDR3nt: TGTGCCAGCAGTTTATATAGGATTTACGAGCAGTACTTC

d_gene: -
j_gene: TRBJ1-2
v_gene: TRBV25-1
abundance: -
CDR3aa: CASSELKGHGYTF
CDR3nt: TGTGCCAGCAGTGAATTAAAGGGACACGGCTACACCTTC

d_gene: -
j_gene: TRBJ2-3
v_gene: TRBV12-3/TRBV12-4
abundance: few
CDR3aa: CASSLAAKGDTQYF
CDR3nt: TGTGCCAGCAGTTTAGCGGCCAAGGGTGATACGCAGTATTTT

d_gene: -
j_gene: TRBJ1-2
v_gene: TRBV9
abundance: many
CDR3aa: CASSGDPGYGYTF
CDR3nt: TGTGCCAGCAGCGGTGACCCGGGCTATGGCTACACCTTC

d_gene: -
j_gene: TRBJ2-2
v_gene: TRBV9
abundance: -
CDR3aa: CASSESSWRTNTGELFF
CDR3nt: TGTGCCAGCAGCGAATCCTCCTGGAGGACGAACACCGGGGAGCTGTTTTTT

d_gene: -
j_gene: TRBJ2-7
v_gene: TRBV27
abundance: -
CDR3aa: CASSFSSGYEQYF
CDR3nt: TGTGCCAGCAGTTTTTCGAGCGGGTACGAGCAGTACTTC

d_gene: TRBD2
j_gene: TRBJ2-7
v_gene: TRBV6-6
abundance: few
CDR3aa: CASRMRAGVSYEQYF
CDR3nt: TGTGCCAGCAGGATGAGAGCGGGAGTTAGCTACGAGCAGTACTTC

d_gene: -
j_gene: TRBJ2-7
v_gene: TRBV27
abundance: many
CDR3aa: CASSIDPNRAVNSEYF
CDR3nt: TGTGCCAGCAGTATTGATCCCAACAGGGCGGTGAACTCGGAGTACTTC

d_gene: -
j_gene: TRBJ2-1
v_gene: TRBV12-3/TRBV12-4
abundance: -
CDR3aa: CASSPLMLRSYNEQFF
CDR3nt: TGTGCCAGCAGCCCCTTGATGTTGCGATCCTACAATGAGCAGTTCTTC

d_gene: -
j_gene: TRBJ2-5
v_gene: TRBV11-3
abundance: -
CDR3aa: CASSATGRETQYF
CDR3nt: TGTGCCAGCAGCGCAACAGGGCGAGAGACCCAGTACTTC

d_gene: -
j_gene: TRBJ2-7
v_gene: TRBV21-1
abundance: few
CDR3aa: CASPGRGVDYEQYF
CDR3nt: TGTGCCAGCCCCGGCCGAGGGGTGGACTACGAGCAGTACTTC

d_gene: -
j_gene: TRBJ2-3
v_gene: TRBV19
abundance: few
CDR3aa: CASRNAGDTQYF
CDR3nt: TGTGCCAGCAGAAACGCTGGAGATACGCAGTATTTT

d_gene: TRBD2
j_gene: TRBJ2-1
v_gene: TRBV20-1
abundance: few
CDR3aa: CSARDSGAASGMYGGNEQFF
CDR3nt: TGCAGTGCTAGAGATAGCGGTGCAGCTAGCGGGATGTACGGGGGCAATGAGCAGTTCTTC

d_gene: -
j_gene: TRBJ1-1
v_gene: TRBV6-4
abundance: few
CDR3aa: CASSDGRTTEAFF
CDR3nt: TGTGCCAGCAGTGATGGCAGAACCACTGAAGCTTTCTTT

d_gene: -
j_gene: TRBJ1-6
v_gene: TRBV3-1
abundance: -
CDR3aa: CASSQVSGDSPLHF
CDR3nt: TGTGCCAGCAGCCAAGTTTCCGGAGATTCACCCCTCCACTTT

d_gene: TRBD1
j_gene: TRBJ2-7
v_gene: TRBV28
abundance: many
CDR3aa: CASSTFFGTVSYEQYF
CDR3nt: TGTGCCAGCAGTACGTTCTTTGGGACAGTCTCCTACGAGCAGTACTTC

d_gene: -
j_gene: TRBJ1-1
v_gene: TRBV12-3/TRBV12-4
abundance: -
CDR3aa: CASSPLRHPNTEAFF
CDR3nt: TGTGCCAGCAGTCCCCTGAGGCACCCGAACACTGAAGCTTTCTTT

d_gene: -
j_gene: TRBJ1-1
v_gene: TRBV5-1
abundance: -
CDR3aa: CASRVCGGFFTEAFF
CDR3nt: TGCGCCAGCCGAGTATGCGGGGGATTCTTCACTGAAGCTTTCTTT

d_gene: TRBD1
j_gene: TRBJ1-6
v_gene: TRBV6-5
abundance: few
CDR3aa: CASSSTGVYNSPLHF
CDR3nt: TGTGCCAGCAGTTCAACAGGGGTCTATAATTCACCCCTCCACTTT

d_gene: TRBD2
j_gene: TRBJ2-1
v_gene: TRBV4-2
abundance: many
CDR3aa: CASSPLGVAGDLGQFF
CDR3nt: TGTGCCAGCAGCCCCTTGGGGGTAGCGGGGGACCTAGGGCAGTTCTTC

d_gene: TRBD2
j_gene: TRBJ2-7
v_gene: TRBV4-1
abundance: -
CDR3aa: CASSRGGGLVYEQYF
CDR3nt: TGCGCCAGCAGCCGAGGCGGGGGACTAGTCTACGAGCAGTACTTC

d_gene: -
j_gene: TRBJ1-6
v_gene: TRBV4-3
abundance: few
CDR3aa: CASSSQLAGKGSPLHF
CDR3nt: TGCGCCAGCAGCTCCCAGTTGGCAGGGAAGGGGTCACCCCTCCACTTT

d_gene: -
j_gene: TRBJ2-3
v_gene: TRBV2
abundance: -
CDR3aa: CASSVGDTQYF
CDR3nt: TGTGCCAGCAGTGTTGGGGATACGCAGTATTTT

d_gene: -
j_gene: TRBJ1-6
v_gene: TRBV14
abundance: few
CDR3aa: CASSPTSRGLNSPLHF
CDR3nt: TGTGCCAGCAGCCCCACGAGCAGGGGCCTGAATTCACCCCTCCACTTT

d_gene: -
j_gene: TRBJ2-7
v_gene: TRBV7-2
abundance: -
CDR3aa: CASSVGSYEQYF
CDR3nt: TGTGCCAGCAGCGTCGGATCCTACGAGCAGTACTTC

d_gene: -
j_gene: TRBJ2-5
v_gene: TRBV7-2
abundance: many
CDR3aa: CASSLVRGPQETQYF
CDR3nt: TGTGCCAGCAGCTTAGTACGGGGCCCCCAAGAGACCCAGTACTTC

d_gene: TRBD1
j_gene: TRBJ2-7
v_gene: TRBV5-1
abundance: -
CDR3aa: CASSPGQGAREQYF
CDR3nt: TGCGCCAGCAGCCCCGGACAGGGGGCGCGAGAGCAGTACTTC

d_gene: -
j_gene: TRBJ1-2
v_gene: TRBV5-1
abundance: few
CDR3aa: CASRLWDGYTF
CDR3nt: TGCGCCAGCAGACTATGGGATGGCTACACCTTC

d_gene: TRBD1
j_gene: TRBJ2-7
v_gene: TRBV6-6
abundance: few
CDR3aa: CASRFRDRGYEQYF
CDR3nt: TGTGCCAGCAGATTCCGGGACAGGGGCTACGAGCAGTACTTC

d_gene: TRBD1
j_gene: TRBJ1-2
v_gene: TRBV6-6
abundance: few
CDR3aa: CASSYDQRGTGVNYGYTF
CDR3nt: TGTGCCAGCAGTTACGATCAAAGAGGAACAGGGGTCAACTATGGCTACACCTTC

d_gene: TRBD1
j_gene: TRBJ2-7
v_gene: TRBV7-2
abundance: many
CDR3aa: CASSPTTGRVHEQYF
CDR3nt: TGTGCCAGCAGCCCGACGACAGGGCGGGTCCACGAGCAGTACTTC

d_gene: -
j_gene: TRBJ2-7
v_gene: TRBV13
abundance: few
CDR3aa: CASSLGQLVGRQYF
CDR3nt: TGTGCCAGCAGCTTAGGCCAACTGGTGGGGAGGCAGTACTTC

d_gene: -
j_gene: TRBJ1-1
v_gene: TRBV29-1
abundance: few
CDR3aa: CSVEDPGSTEAFF
CDR3nt: TGCAGCGTTGAAGATCCTGGGAGCACTGAAGCTTTCTTT